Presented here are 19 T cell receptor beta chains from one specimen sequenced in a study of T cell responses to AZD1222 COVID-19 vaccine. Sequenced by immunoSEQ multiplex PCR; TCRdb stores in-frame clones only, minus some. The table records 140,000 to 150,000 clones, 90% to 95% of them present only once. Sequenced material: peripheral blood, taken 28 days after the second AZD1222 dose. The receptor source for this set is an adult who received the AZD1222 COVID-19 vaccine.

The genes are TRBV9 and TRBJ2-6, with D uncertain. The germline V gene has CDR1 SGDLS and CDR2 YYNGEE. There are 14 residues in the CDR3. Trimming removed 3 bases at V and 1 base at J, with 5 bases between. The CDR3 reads CASSEPSGANVLTF. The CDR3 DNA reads TGTGCCAGCAGCGAACCGTCTGGGGCCAACGTCCTGACTTTC.

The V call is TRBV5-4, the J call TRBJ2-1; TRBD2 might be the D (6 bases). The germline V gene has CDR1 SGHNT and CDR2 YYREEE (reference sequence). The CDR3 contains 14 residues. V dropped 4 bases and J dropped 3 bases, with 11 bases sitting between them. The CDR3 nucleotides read TGTGCCAGCAGCGCGACTAGGGGCTACAATGAGCAGTTCTTC. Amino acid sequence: CASSATRGYNEQFF.

CDR3 in amino acids: CASSLEGFEQYF. For the CDR3, the DNA is TGTGCCAGCAGCTTGGAGGGATTCGAGCAGTACTTC. The rearrangement joins TRBV5-6 to TRBJ2-7; unclear D gene. Germline-derived CDR1 and CDR2 are SGHDT and YYEEEE. The CDR3 is 12 amino acids. V dropped 0 bases and J dropped 6 bases, with 7 bases sitting between them.

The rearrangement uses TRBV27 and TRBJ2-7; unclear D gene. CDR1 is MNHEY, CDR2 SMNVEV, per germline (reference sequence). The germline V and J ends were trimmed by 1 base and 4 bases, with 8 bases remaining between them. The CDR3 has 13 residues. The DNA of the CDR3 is TGTGCCAGCAGTTTATACAGATATTACGAGCAGTACTTC. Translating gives CASSLYRYYEQYF.

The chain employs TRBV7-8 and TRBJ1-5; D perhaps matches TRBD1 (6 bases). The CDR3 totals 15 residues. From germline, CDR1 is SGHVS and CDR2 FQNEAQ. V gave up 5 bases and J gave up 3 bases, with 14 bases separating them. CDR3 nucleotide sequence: TGTGCCAGCAGCCCGGTCAGGGGCATCAATCAGCCCCAGCATTTT. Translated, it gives CASSPVRGINQPQHF.

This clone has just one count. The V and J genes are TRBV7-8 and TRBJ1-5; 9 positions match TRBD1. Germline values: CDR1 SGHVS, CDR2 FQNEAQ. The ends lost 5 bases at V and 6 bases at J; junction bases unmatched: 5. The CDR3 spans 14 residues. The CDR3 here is CASSVTGGRQPQHF. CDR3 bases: TGTGCCAGCAGCGTAACAGGGGGCCGTCAGCCCCAGCATTTT.

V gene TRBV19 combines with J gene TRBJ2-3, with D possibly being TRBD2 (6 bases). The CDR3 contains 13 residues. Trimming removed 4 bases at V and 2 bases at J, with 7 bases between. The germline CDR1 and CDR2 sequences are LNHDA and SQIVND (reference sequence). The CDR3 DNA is TGTGCCAGTAGTAGGGACTCCACAGATACGCAGTATTTT. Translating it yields CASSRDSTDTQYF.

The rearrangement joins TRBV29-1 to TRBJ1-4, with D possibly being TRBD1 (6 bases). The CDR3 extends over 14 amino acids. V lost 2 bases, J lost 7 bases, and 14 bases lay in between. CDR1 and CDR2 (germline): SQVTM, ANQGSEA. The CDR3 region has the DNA TGCAGCGTTGAATGGAGGGGGAGGGGTGAAAAACTGTTTTTT. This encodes CSVEWRGRGEKLFF.

CDR3 in DNA: TGTGCCACCAGCAGAGTGTGGTCAACTAATGAAAAACTGTTTTTT. Protein product: CATSRVWSTNEKLFF. The chain combines TRBV15 with TRBJ1-4; D not resolved. The CDR3 runs to 15 residues. V was shortened by 1 base and J by 0 bases, with 6 bases between the two germline ends. Germline lookup yields CDR1 LNHNV and CDR2 YYDKDF (reference sequence).

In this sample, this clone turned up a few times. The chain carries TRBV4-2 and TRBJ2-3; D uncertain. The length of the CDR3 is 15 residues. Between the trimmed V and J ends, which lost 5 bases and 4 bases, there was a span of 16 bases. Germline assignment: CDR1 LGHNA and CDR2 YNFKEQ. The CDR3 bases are TGTGCCAGCAGCTCCAGCATTGATTGGGCAGATACGCAGTATTTT. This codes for CASSSSIDWADTQYF.

The CDR3 sequence: CASSLGRIGTSGRDTQYF. CDR3 bases: TGTGCCAGCAGCTTAGGACGAATCGGGACTTCTGGTAGAGATACGCAGTATTTT. The rearrangement uses TRBV11-3 and TRBJ2-3; the D gene is possibly TRBD2 (6 bases). Trimming removed 1 base from V and 5 bases from J, with 22 bases in between. This CDR3 is built from 18 residues. Germline V gene data show CDR1 as SGHNT and CDR2 as YENEEA.

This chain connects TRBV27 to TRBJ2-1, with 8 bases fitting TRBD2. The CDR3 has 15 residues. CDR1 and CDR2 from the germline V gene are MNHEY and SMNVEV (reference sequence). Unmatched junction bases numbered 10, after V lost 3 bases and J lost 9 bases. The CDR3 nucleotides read TGTGCCAGCAGTTTCGGGACTAGAAGTACGGCTGAGCAGTTCTTC. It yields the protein CASSFGTRSTAEQFF.

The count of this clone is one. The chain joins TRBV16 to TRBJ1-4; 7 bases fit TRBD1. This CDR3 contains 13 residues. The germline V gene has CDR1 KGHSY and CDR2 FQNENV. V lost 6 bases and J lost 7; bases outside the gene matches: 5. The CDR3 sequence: CASRRGQAEKLFF. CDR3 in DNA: TGTGCCAGCAGACGTGGACAGGCTGAAAAACTGTTTTTT.

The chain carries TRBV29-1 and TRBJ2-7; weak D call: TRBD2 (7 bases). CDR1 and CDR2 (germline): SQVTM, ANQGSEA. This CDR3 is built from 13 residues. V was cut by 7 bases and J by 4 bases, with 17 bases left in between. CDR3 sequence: CSAMTGGAYEQYF. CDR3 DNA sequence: TGCAGCGCCATGACGGGGGGCGCGTACGAGCAGTACTTC.

The CDR3 sequence: CASSWGQGPYGYTF. DNA of the CDR3: TGTGCCAGCAGCTGGGGACAGGGCCCCTATGGCTACACCTTC. The chain uses TRBV7-2 and TRBJ1-2, with TRBD1 matching 9 bases. Trimming took 4 bases from V and 4 from J; bases not matched to a gene: 4. The CDR3 is 14 amino acids. Germline CDR1 reads SGHTA; CDR2 reads FQGNSA.

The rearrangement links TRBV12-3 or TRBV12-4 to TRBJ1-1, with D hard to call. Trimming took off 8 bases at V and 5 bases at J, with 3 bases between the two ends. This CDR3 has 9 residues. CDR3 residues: CASGTEAFF. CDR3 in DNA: TGTGCCAGCGGTACTGAAGCTTTCTTT.

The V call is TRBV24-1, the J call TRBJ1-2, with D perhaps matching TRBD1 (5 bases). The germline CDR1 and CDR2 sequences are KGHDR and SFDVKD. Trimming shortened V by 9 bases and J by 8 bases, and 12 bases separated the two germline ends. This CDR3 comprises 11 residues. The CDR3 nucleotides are TGTGCCACCCAGGGTTTCGGGGGCTACACCTTC. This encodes CATQGFGGYTF.

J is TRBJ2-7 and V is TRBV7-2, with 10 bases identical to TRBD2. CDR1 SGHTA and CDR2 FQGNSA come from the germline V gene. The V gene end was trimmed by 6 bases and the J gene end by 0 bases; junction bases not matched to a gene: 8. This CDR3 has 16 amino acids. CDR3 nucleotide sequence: TGTGCCAGCAGTCGATACTCTAGCGGGAGCTCCTACGAGCAGTACTTC. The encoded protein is CASSRYSSGSSYEQYF.

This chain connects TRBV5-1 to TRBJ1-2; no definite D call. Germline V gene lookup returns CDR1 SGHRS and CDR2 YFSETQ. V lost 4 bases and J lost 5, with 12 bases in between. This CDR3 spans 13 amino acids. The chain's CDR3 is CASSPTPEYGYTF. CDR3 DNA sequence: TGCGCCAGCAGCCCAACCCCGGAGTATGGCTACACCTTC. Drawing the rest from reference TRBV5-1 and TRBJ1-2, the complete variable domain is KAGVTQTPRYLIKTRGQQVTLSCSPISGHRSVSWYQQTPGQGLQFLFEYFSETQRNKGNFPGRFSGRQFSNSRSEMNVSTLELGDSALYLCASSPTPEYGYTFGSGTRLTVV.